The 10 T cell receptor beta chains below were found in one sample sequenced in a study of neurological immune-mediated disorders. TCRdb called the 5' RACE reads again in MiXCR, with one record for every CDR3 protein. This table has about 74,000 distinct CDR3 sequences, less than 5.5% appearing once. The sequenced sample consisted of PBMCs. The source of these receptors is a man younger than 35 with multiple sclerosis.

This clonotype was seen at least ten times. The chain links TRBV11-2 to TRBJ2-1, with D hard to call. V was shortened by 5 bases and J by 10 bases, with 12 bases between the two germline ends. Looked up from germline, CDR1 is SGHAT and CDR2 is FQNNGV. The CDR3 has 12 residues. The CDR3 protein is CASSPSNVEQFF. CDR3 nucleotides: TGTGCCAGCAGCCCCTCGAACGTAGAGCAGTTCTTC.

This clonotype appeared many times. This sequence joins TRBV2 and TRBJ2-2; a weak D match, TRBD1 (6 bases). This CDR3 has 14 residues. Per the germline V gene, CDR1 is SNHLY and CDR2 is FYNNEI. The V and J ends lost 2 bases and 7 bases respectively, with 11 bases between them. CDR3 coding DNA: TGTGCCAGCAGTGAAAACAGGGCGGGCGGGGAGCTGTTTTTT. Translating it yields CASSENRAGGELFF.

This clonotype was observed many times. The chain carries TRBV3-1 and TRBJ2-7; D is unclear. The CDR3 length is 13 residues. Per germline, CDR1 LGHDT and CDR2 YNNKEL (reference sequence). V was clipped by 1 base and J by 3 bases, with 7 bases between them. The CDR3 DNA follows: TGTGCCAGCAGCCAAGGAACCAGCTACGAGCAGTACTTC. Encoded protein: CASSQGTSYEQYF.

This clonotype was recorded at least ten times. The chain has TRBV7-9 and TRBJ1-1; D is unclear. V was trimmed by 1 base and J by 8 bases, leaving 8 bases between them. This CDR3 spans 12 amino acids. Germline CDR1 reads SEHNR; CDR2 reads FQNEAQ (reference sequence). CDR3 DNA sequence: TGTGCCAGCAGCTTAGTGGAAGGCGAAGCTTTCTTT. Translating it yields CASSLVEGEAFF. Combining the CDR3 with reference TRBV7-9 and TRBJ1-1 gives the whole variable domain DTGVSQNPRHKITKRGQNVTFRCDPISEHNRLYWYRQTLGQGPEFLTYFQNEAQLEKSRLLSDRFSAERPKGSFSTLEIQRTEQGDSAMYLCASSLVEGEAFFGQGTRLTVV.

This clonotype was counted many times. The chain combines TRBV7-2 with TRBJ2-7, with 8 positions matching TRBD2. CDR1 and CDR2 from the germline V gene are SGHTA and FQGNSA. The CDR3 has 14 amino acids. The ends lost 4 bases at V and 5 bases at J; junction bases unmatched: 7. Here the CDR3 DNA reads TGTGCCAGCAGCTCCCGACGGGAGGGCAACGAGCAGTACTTC. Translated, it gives CASSSRREGNEQYF. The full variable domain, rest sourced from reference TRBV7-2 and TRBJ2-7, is GAGVSQSPSNKVTEKGKDVELRCDPISGHTALYWYRQSLGQGLEFLIYFQGNSAPDKSGLPSDRFSAERTGGSVSTLTIQRTQQEDSAVYLCASSSRREGNEQYFGPGTRLTVT.

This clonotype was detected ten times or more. The DNA of the CDR3 is TGTGCCAGCAGCTCGGACAGGGCAGATACGCAGTATTTT. Amino acid sequence: CASSSDRADTQYF. V and J are TRBV5-6 and TRBJ2-3, with 8 bases identical to TRBD1. The CDR3 extends over 13 amino acids. Looked up from germline, CDR1 is SGHDT and CDR2 is YYEEEE. Trimming cost V 3 bases and J 4 bases; bases outside gene matches: 1.

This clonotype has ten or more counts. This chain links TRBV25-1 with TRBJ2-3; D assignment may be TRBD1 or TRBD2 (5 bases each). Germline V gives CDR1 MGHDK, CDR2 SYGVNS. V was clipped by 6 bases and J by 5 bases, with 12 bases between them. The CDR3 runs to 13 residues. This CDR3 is CASSKGRGDTQYF. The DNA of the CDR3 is TGTGCCAGCAGCAAGGGACGGGGAGATACGCAGTATTTT. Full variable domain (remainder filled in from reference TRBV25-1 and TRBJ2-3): EADIYQTPRYLVIGTGKKITLECSQTMGHDKMYWYQQDPGMELHLIHYSYGVNSTEKGDLSSESTVSRIRTEHFPLTLESARPSHTSQYLCASSKGRGDTQYFGPGTRLTVL.

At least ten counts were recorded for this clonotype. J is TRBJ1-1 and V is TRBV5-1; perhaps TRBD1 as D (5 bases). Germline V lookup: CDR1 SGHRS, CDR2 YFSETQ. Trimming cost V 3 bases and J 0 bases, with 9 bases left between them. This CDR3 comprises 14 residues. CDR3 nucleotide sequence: TGCGCCAGCAGCTCGGGACGGCTGAACACTGAAGCTTTCTTT. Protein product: CASSSGRLNTEAFF.

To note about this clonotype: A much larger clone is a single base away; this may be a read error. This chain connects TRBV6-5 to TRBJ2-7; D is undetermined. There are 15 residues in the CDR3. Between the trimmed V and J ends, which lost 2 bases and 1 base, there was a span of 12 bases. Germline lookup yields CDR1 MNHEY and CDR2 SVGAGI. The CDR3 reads CASSYAIRGSYEQYF. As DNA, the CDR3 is TGTGCCAGCAGTTACGCGATTAGAGGATCCTACGAGCAGTACTTC.

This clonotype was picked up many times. The DNA of the CDR3 is TGCAGTGCCCCCCCGGGGGGAACAGATACGCAGTATTTT. Amino acids: CSAPPGGTDTQYF. The chain couples TRBV20-1 to TRBJ2-3; 7 bases are a match to TRBD2. The trim removed 6 bases at V and 3 bases at J, leaving 6 bases unmatched. Germline V gene lookup returns CDR1 DFQATT and CDR2 SNEGSKA (reference sequence). The CDR3 spans 13 residues.